The clone carrying this T cell receptor (beta chain) has a handful of counts. A junction boundary mismatches the germline segment, possibly from a read error. From germline, CDR1 is SSHAT and CDR2 FNYEAQ (reference sequence). This CDR3 contains 15 residues. The record originates from a study of blood T cell repertoires in COVID-19. About the research overall: Whether acute or convalescent, the COVID-19 samples came from the United States, Italy and Spain. Nucleic acid was either cDNA or gDNA, and it came from T cells, B-cell-depleted T cells, or PBMCs.

Those enrolled in Seattle joined during active infection and were followed longitudinally afterward. The data were produced by immunoSEQ multiplex PCR, yet TCRdb's version contains in-frame clones alone and is incomplete. The sample includes about 180,000 clones, roughly 81% seen only once; the top ten take approximately 10%. The receptor comes from an elderly woman with COVID-19, enrolled during active disease. This chain connects TRBV7-7 to TRBJ2-1, with 14 bases fitting TRBD2. The sample comprised peripheral blood. The CDR3 coding sequence is TGTGCTAGCAGCCCGGGACTAGCGGGAGCCAATGAGCAGTTCTTC. This encodes CASSPGLAGANEQFF.